A selection of T cell receptor beta chains follows, all from one sample in a study of CD8 T cells in ankylosing spondylitis. TCRdb re-called the 5' RACE reads through MiXCR, storing one row per CDR3 protein. Among about 52,000 distinct CDR3 sequences listed, about 7.8% were seen once. Input material: blood, either unsorted or a sorted T cell fraction (not recorded which). These receptors all come from a female donor with ankylosing spondylitis or in good health (not recorded which). Each CDR3 is given with its conserved first and last residue. Clone size is given for some rows only: seen once, a few or many times, or a class if the clone is expanded.

j_gene: TRBJ2-1
v_gene: TRBV20-1
abundance: many
CDR3aa: CSANLAGGRSEQFF

j_gene: TRBJ2-5
v_gene: TRBV20-1
abundance: many
CDR3aa: CSAGRSQETQYF

j_gene: TRBJ1-6
v_gene: TRBV5-1
abundance: many
CDR3aa: CASSLLGPYNSPLHF

j_gene: TRBJ2-2
v_gene: TRBV11-2
abundance: many
CDR3aa: CASSLDRLRELFF

j_gene: TRBJ1-5
v_gene: TRBV6-2/TRBV6-3
abundance: many
CDR3aa: CASSYEGMGNQPQHF

j_gene: TRBJ1-2
v_gene: TRBV4-2
abundance: -
CDR3aa: CASSQGERAGYTF

j_gene: TRBJ2-6
v_gene: TRBV11-2
abundance: many
CDR3aa: CASSLDLLTGANVLTF

j_gene: TRBJ1-1
v_gene: TRBV5-1
abundance: many
CDR3aa: CASRALFGGAMNTEAFF

j_gene: TRBJ2-2
v_gene: TRBV5-1
abundance: many
CDR3aa: CASSLEAGANTGELFF

j_gene: TRBJ2-5
v_gene: TRBV12-3/TRBV12-4
abundance: many
CDR3aa: CASSLSAAKETQYF

j_gene: TRBJ2-7
v_gene: TRBV12-3/TRBV12-4
abundance: many
CDR3aa: CASKLGQRSHEQYF

j_gene: TRBJ2-2
v_gene: TRBV20-1
abundance: medium-sized
CDR3aa: CSARSTSHTGELFF

j_gene: TRBJ2-3
v_gene: TRBV5-1
abundance: many
CDR3aa: CASSLRAHTDTQYF

j_gene: TRBJ2-2
v_gene: TRBV6-4
abundance: many
CDR3aa: CASSDVPTTGELFF

j_gene: TRBJ1-2
v_gene: TRBV5-8
abundance: -
CDR3aa: CASSESRQGDGYTF

j_gene: TRBJ2-1
v_gene: TRBV27
abundance: many
CDR3aa: CATLAIGLASDEQFF

j_gene: TRBJ2-1
v_gene: TRBV12-3/TRBV12-4
abundance: many
CDR3aa: CASRFLEGTLIGEQFF

j_gene: TRBJ2-5
v_gene: TRBV29-1
abundance: many
CDR3aa: CSVDSAQVVAPGQKETQYF

j_gene: TRBJ2-1
v_gene: TRBV27
abundance: many
CDR3aa: CASSSLSNEQFF

j_gene: TRBJ2-3
v_gene: TRBV5-1
abundance: many
CDR3aa: CASSFPGLADSDTQYF

j_gene: TRBJ2-7
v_gene: TRBV7-2
abundance: -
CDR3aa: CASSFLGQGGDEQYF

j_gene: TRBJ2-1
v_gene: TRBV4-2
abundance: many
CDR3aa: CASSQGPRGGGADNEQFF

j_gene: TRBJ2-7
v_gene: TRBV5-5
abundance: many
CDR3aa: CASSRGTDSSYEQYF

j_gene: TRBJ2-5
v_gene: TRBV7-6
abundance: few
CDR3aa: CASSPRTGDNQETQYF

j_gene: TRBJ2-3
v_gene: TRBV24-1
abundance: many
CDR3aa: CATAGGLGTTDTQYF

j_gene: TRBJ2-6
v_gene: TRBV7-3
abundance: many
CDR3aa: CASSNGPGTGANVLTF

j_gene: TRBJ2-2
v_gene: TRBV5-1
abundance: many
CDR3aa: CASNWDANTGELFF

j_gene: TRBJ1-1
v_gene: TRBV29-1
abundance: many
CDR3aa: CSVEEDGTEKAFF

j_gene: TRBJ1-6
v_gene: TRBV12-3/TRBV12-4
abundance: many
CDR3aa: CASSLTGSSYNSPLHF

j_gene: TRBJ2-7
v_gene: TRBV29-1
abundance: -
CDR3aa: CSVEDGTGGAYEQCF

j_gene: TRBJ2-1
v_gene: TRBV4-3
abundance: many
CDR3aa: CASSPRGSSYNEQFF

j_gene: TRBJ2-1
v_gene: TRBV20-1
abundance: many
CDR3aa: CSASLRPLSYNEQFF

j_gene: TRBJ2-4
v_gene: TRBV4-3
abundance: many
CDR3aa: CASSQDWGTGSIQYF

j_gene: TRBJ1-2
v_gene: TRBV29-1
abundance: -
CDR3aa: CSAQTGGGYGYTF

j_gene: TRBJ1-1
v_gene: TRBV6-5
abundance: many
CDR3aa: CASSYGDRGRTEAFF

j_gene: TRBJ2-1
v_gene: TRBV30
abundance: few
CDR3aa: CAYTKQGLGGNEQFF

j_gene: TRBJ2-1
v_gene: TRBV28
abundance: few
CDR3aa: CASDTVRPPPHNEQFF

j_gene: TRBJ2-4
v_gene: TRBV11-1
abundance: -
CDR3aa: CASSFQDIQHF

j_gene: TRBJ1-3
v_gene: TRBV7-2
abundance: few
CDR3aa: CASSLDYLSGNTIYF

j_gene: TRBJ2-7
v_gene: TRBV20-1
abundance: many
CDR3aa: CSALGVGFNEQYF

j_gene: TRBJ1-1
v_gene: TRBV10-1
abundance: many
CDR3aa: CASSAWDTEAFF

j_gene: TRBJ1-1
v_gene: TRBV5-1
abundance: many
CDR3aa: CASSFKGTTNTEAFF

j_gene: TRBJ1-2
v_gene: TRBV2
abundance: many
CDR3aa: CASISDRLMVGYGYTF

j_gene: TRBJ1-5
v_gene: TRBV6-1
abundance: many
CDR3aa: CASTGATAKGQPQHF

j_gene: TRBJ1-4
v_gene: TRBV20-1
abundance: -
CDR3aa: CSASKPQNAKLFF

j_gene: TRBJ2-2
v_gene: TRBV10-3
abundance: few
CDR3aa: CAISEREAGELFF

j_gene: TRBJ1-1
v_gene: TRBV6-2/TRBV6-3
abundance: -
CDR3aa: CASSYSGLGGRERGGSTEAFF

j_gene: TRBJ2-3
v_gene: TRBV20-1
abundance: many
CDR3aa: CSARAGSPTDTQYF